The 11 T cell receptor beta chains listed next were all sequenced from one sample in a study of T cell repertoires in cytomegalovirus infection. TCRdb fed the reads into MiXCR, producing one record per CDR3 protein. The sample consists of around 170,000 distinct CDR3 sequences, approximately 14% of them appearing once. The specimen sequenced was PBMCs. These receptors were collected from a human donor in good health (CMV status not recorded). Some clones in this sample may be carry-over from other donors' samples.

The count of this clonotype is one. CDR3 nucleotides: TGCAGCGTTGGATACCAGGGGGCAGTTAAAGATGGCTACACCTTC. Residues: CSVGYQGAVKDGYTF. This chain uses TRBV29-1 with TRBJ1-2; 8 bases are a match to TRBD1. Germline V gives CDR1 SQVTM, CDR2 ANQGSEA. V dropped 4 bases and J dropped 6; count of bases not matched to a gene: 13. The CDR3 runs 15 residues. Supplemented by reference TRBV29-1 and TRBJ1-2, the full variable domain reads SAVISQKPSRDICQRGTSLTIQCQVDSQVTMMFWYRQQPGQSLTLIATANQGSEATYESGFVIDKFPISRPNLTFSTLTVSNMSPEDSSIYLCSVGYQGAVKDGYTFGSGTRLTVV.

This clonotype was found many times. The V gene is TRBV6-4, the J gene TRBJ2-1; D gene unclear. Trimming took 0 bases from V and 7 from J, leaving 7 bases between them. Germline V gene data show CDR1 as MRHNA and CDR2 as SNTAGT. The CDR3 sequence is 13 residues long. CDR3 amino acids: CASSDSERNEQFF. The CDR3 DNA is TGTGCCAGCAGTGACTCGGAGAGGAATGAGCAGTTCTTC.

The V and J genes are TRBV6-1 and TRBJ2-7; 9 nucleotides agree with TRBD1. The CDR3 length is 14 residues. J was trimmed by 2 bases and V by 6 bases; bases with no gene match: 5. Germline V gene lookup returns CDR1 MNHNS and CDR2 SASEGT. CDR3 sequence (DNA): TGTGCCAGCAGGGGGACAGGGAGACCCTACGAGCAGTACTTC. This encodes CASRGTGRPYEQYF.

The gene calls are TRBV10-2 and TRBJ2-1; tentatively, D is TRBD1 (6 bases). Trimming cost V 1 base and J 4 bases, with 11 bases left between them. This CDR3 is 15 amino acids long. Germline V lookup: CDR1 WSHSY, CDR2 SAAADI. The CDR3, as DNA: TGCGCCAGCAGTGAGTGGCTAGGGGGTTACAATGAGCAGTTCTTC. The encoded protein is CASSEWLGGYNEQFF.

This clonotype was counted only a few times. This rearrangement joins TRBV9 to TRBJ2-3; D ambiguous. V was trimmed by 2 bases and J by 0 bases, leaving 13 bases between them. From germline, CDR1 is SGDLS and CDR2 YYNGEE. This CDR3 has 16 residues. CDR3 in amino acids: CASSVLTESSTDTQYF. The DNA of the CDR3 is TGTGCCAGCAGCGTCCTGACTGAATCTAGCACAGATACGCAGTATTTT.

This clonotype appeared many times. The chain is built from TRBV7-8 and TRBJ1-5; possible D gene TRBD1, 5 bases. V was pared by 5 bases and J by 8 bases, with 7 bases between. This CDR3 spans 11 amino acids. Germline V CDR1 and CDR2: SGHVS, FQNEAQ. The CDR3: CASSPGEPQHF. The CDR3 nucleotides read TGTGCCAGCAGCCCGGGGGAGCCCCAGCATTTT.

There are many counts of this clonotype. This rearrangement joins TRBV7-2 to TRBJ2-7, with 9 positions matching TRBD1. The length of the CDR3 is 13 residues. J gave up 3 bases and V 4 bases, and 1 base lay outside the gene matches. Per the germline V gene, CDR1 is SGHTA and CDR2 is FQGNSA. The DNA of the CDR3 is TGTGCCAGCAGCTGGGGACAGGGCTACGAGCAGTACTTC. This translates into CASSWGQGYEQYF.

There are a few counts of this clonotype. The chain employs TRBV29-1 and TRBJ2-1; TRBD2 is a possible D gene (6 bases). Trimming pared 0 bases from V and 7 bases from J, leaving 7 bases between. From germline, CDR1 is SQVTM and CDR2 ANQGSEA. The CDR3 covers 12 residues. CDR3 in DNA: TGCAGCGTTGAAGAGGCGGGGAATGAGCAGTTCTTC. Residues: CSVEEAGNEQFF.

J is TRBJ2-7 and V is TRBV28; D not resolved. This CDR3 comprises 16 residues. V was shortened by 2 bases and J by 2 bases, with 16 bases between the two germline ends. Germline V gene lookup returns CDR1 MDHEN and CDR2 SYDVKM. CDR3 sequence reads: CASSLIDLSGAYEQYF. CDR3 coding DNA: TGTGCCAGCAGTTTAATCGATTTGTCTGGGGCCTACGAGCAGTACTTC.

The chain has TRBV12-3 or TRBV12-4 and TRBJ1-2; a weak D match, TRBD1 (6 bases). The CDR3 length is 13 residues. The V end lost 3 bases, the J end lost 6 bases, and 11 bases lay between the germline ends. The CDR3 DNA sequence: TGTGCCAGCAGTTTTGGGACATCCCATGGCTACACCTTC. Its translation: CASSFGTSHGYTF.

This clonotype has a count of ten or more. The chain recombines TRBV5-6 with TRBJ1-2; D uncertain. CDR1 SGHDT and CDR2 YYEEEE come from the germline V gene. V was trimmed by 6 bases and J by 8 bases, leaving 23 bases between them. This CDR3 is built from 15 residues. The CDR3 is CASTFFSGRTSGYTF. The CDR3 DNA reads as TGTGCCAGCACCTTTTTCAGTGGACGGACCAGCGGCTACACCTTC. Looking up the rest from reference TRBV5-6 and TRBJ1-2 gives the full variable domain: DAGVTQSPTHLIKTRGQQVTLRCSPKSGHDTVSWYQQALGQGPQFIFQYYEEEERQRGNFPDRFSGHQFPNYSSELNVNALLLGDSALYLCASTFFSGRTSGYTFGSGTRLTVV.